This T cell receptor beta chain was observed in a study of blood T cell repertoires in COVID-19 (dated by TCRdb to 2018 to 2020). Looking at the study overall: Samples covering the acute and convalescent phases of COVID-19 were provided by collaborators in the United States, Italy and Spain. The material from the prospective study consisted of cDNA or gDNA derived from T cells, B-cell-depleted T cells, or PBMCs. The dataset comprised deeply sampled blood TCRbeta repertoires from subjects exposed to, actively infected with, or recovered from COVID-19. A freely available public database, intended as a resource for researchers studying the immune response to SARS-CoV-2, is where the repertoires were released. The samples were drawn from the first 160 participants of the ongoing ImmuneRACE study and from 1,254 subjects provided by 6 global collaborators. Nearly every sample came with metadata listing a de-identified subject ID, COVID-19 status, age in years and sex. Where available, HLA class I and class II types were obtained from metadata supplied by the sample provider rather than from assay-based typing.

For this clone: The target of this receptor is not known. Base-call qualities are not available, and no considerably larger clone is one nucleotide away.

CDR1 and CDR2 were assigned from the germline V gene as SGHVS and FNYEAQ. The CDR3 numbers 19 residues from cysteine through phenylalanine. Just the 57-base CDR3 DNA is kept, in frame starting at base 1. Clipping removes 3 bases from V and 0 bases from J, with 9 as the unmatched junction base count. Study-wide findings and limitations: The amount of clinical and demographic metadata varied by source and participant and was provided uncurated.

The collaborating institutions used their own protocols to collect whole blood in K2EDTA tubes. Collaborator samples were shipped for TCRbeta analysis as frozen whole blood, isolated PBMCs, or DNA extracted from either sample type. The immunoSEQ Assay, a bias-controlled multiplex PCR, was used to amplify TCRbeta CDR3 regions from genomic DNA. The original methods were these. The number of nucleated cells in each sample was estimated from the amplification of reference gene primers within the assay. To quantify the absolute abundance of each unique TCRbeta CDR3 rearrangement, sequence reads were collapsed and filtered. For each sample, productive Simpson clonality was calculated as the square root of Simpson's diversity index over productive rearrangements. In its TCRdb copy, this immuneACCESS table keeps in-frame sequences only and misses some clones. Where compared with another copy, unresolved V genes explain less than half of these, and the others have no known cause. V and J calls and clone size are those listed in that table; D and trimming were worked out from the DNA. Counted in this sample were around 620,000 clones; 85% to 90% of them appeared once. The ten most abundant clones make up over 0.2% of the sample.

This receptor chain uses TRBV7-6 and TRBJ2-1, and 12 junction bases match TRBD2. The sequence came from a woman between 18 and 30 years old with acute or convalescent COVID-19. Sequenced input: peripheral blood. The CDR3 protein: CASSLRILAGGSSYNEQFF. The DNA reads as follows: TGTGCCAGCAGCTTGAGAATCCTAGCGGGGGGGAGCTCCTACAATGAGCAGTTCTTC.